Below are 10 T cell receptor beta chains sequenced from a single sample in a study of blood T cells in healthy people across ages. Next came a second PCR, run for roughly 6 to 11 cycles, which used a sample-barcoded 5' primer along with a J-beta primer mix. MiXCR, applied by TCRdb to the 5' RACE reads, yields one record per CDR3 protein. This table has over 450,000 distinct CDR3 sequences, nearly 25% appearing once. Separately, the same data were catalogued under a study of T cells of mothers and their children.

Sequences were obtained from blood. These receptors were obtained from a boy between 10 and 17 years old in good health.

This clonotype was seen ten or more times. The V gene is TRBV7-9, the J gene TRBJ1-2, with 9 positions matching TRBD1. Per germline, CDR1 SEHNR and CDR2 FQNEAQ (reference sequence). The V and J ends lost 5 bases and 5 bases, in that order; junction bases with no gene match: 9. This CDR3 is 15 amino acids long. CDR3 region: CASSPPEQGAYGYTF. The CDR3 DNA is TGTGCCAGCAGCCCGCCGGAACAGGGGGCATATGGCTACACCTTC.

Only a few counts were recorded for this clonotype. The CDR3 reads CASSLVAGGPNEQFF. In DNA form, the CDR3 reads TGTGCCAGCAGTTTAGTAGCGGGGGGGCCCAATGAGCAGTTCTTC. The chain combines TRBV27 with TRBJ2-1; 11 bases align to TRBD2. The length of the CDR3 is 15 residues. Germline V gene data show CDR1 as MNHEY and CDR2 as SMNVEV (reference sequence). The V segment lost 2 bases and the J segment 6 bases; nucleotides outside the gene matches: 3.

The rearrangement joins TRBV7-3 to TRBJ2-1; 8 bases line up with TRBD2. Germline V gene lookup returns CDR1 SGHTA and CDR2 FQGTGA. V shed 5 bases and J 4 bases; nucleotides not matched to a gene: 16. This CDR3 region has 18 residues. The CDR3 here is CASSQGGASGLLYNEQFF. The DNA of the CDR3 is TGTGCCAGCAGCCAGGGTGGGGCTAGCGGGCTTCTTTACAATGAGCAGTTCTTC.

The DNA for the CDR3 is TGTGCCAGCAGTTACTCACAGGGTTCGGCTTTCCTTACTTACGAGCAGTACTTC. It specifies CASSYSQGSAFLTYEQYF. The V call is TRBV6-5, the J call TRBJ2-5, with TRBD1 as a possible D gene (6 bases). The J call may be mistaken, given a closer DNA end match to TRBJ2-7. Germline V gene data show CDR1 as MNHEY and CDR2 as SVGAGI. This CDR3 is 18 amino acids long.

This sequence joins TRBV10-2 and TRBJ2-2; D is undetermined. This CDR3 has 15 amino acids. Between the trimmed V and J ends, which lost 3 bases and 4 bases, there was a span of 12 bases. Germline-derived CDR1 and CDR2 are WSHSY and SAAADI. CDR3 sequence: CASSEVRTPTGELFF. CDR3 DNA: TGCGCCAGCAGTGAAGTCAGGACGCCCACCGGGGAGCTGTTTTTT.

This clonotype was counted a few times. The chain carries TRBV20-1 and TRBJ2-7; 10 bases agree with TRBD1. V shed 3 bases and J 6 bases; nucleotides not matched to a gene: 17. The germline V gene has CDR1 DFQATT and CDR2 SNEGSKA (reference sequence). This CDR3 is 17 amino acids long. The CDR3 spells CSARGLLRDRGSSEQYF. CDR3 DNA sequence: TGCAGTGCTAGGGGATTACTCCGGGACAGGGGTTCTAGCGAGCAGTACTTC.

This clonotype came up a few times. The gene calls are TRBV4-1 and TRBJ1-4; D remains unclear. This CDR3 region has 15 residues. The germline gives CDR1 MGHRA, CDR2 YSYEKL. The V end was cut by 1 base, the J end by 0 bases, with 6 bases between. The DNA of the CDR3 is TGCGCCAGCAGCCAAGTGGCAGCAACTAATGAAAAACTGTTTTTT. The encoded protein is CASSQVAATNEKLFF.

This chain joins TRBV28 and TRBJ1-5; the D is unclear. Germline V gene sequence: CDR1 MDHEN, CDR2 SYDVKM. The CDR3 spans 15 residues. Trimming took 6 bases from V and 0 from J, leaving 12 bases between them. CDR3 loop: CASSLDPYSNQPQHF. CDR3 DNA sequence: TGTGCCAGCAGCCTGGACCCTTATAGCAATCAGCCCCAGCATTTT.

The CDR3 here is CASSRPPGGGQSTDTQYF. DNA of the CDR3: TGTGCCAGCAGTCGACCTCCTGGGGGGGGACAGAGCACAGATACGCAGTATTTT. The chain links TRBV6-1 to TRBJ2-3; D assignment may be TRBD1 or TRBD2 (7 bases each). The CDR3 covers 18 residues. CDR1 is MNHNS and CDR2 is SASEGT in the germline V gene. Trimming stripped 5 bases from V and 0 bases from J, with 21 bases between.

In this sample, this clonotype turned up a few times. The chain links TRBV10-3 to TRBJ2-5; 7 bases are a match to TRBD2. The CDR3 consists of 15 residues. Germline V gene lookup returns CDR1 ENHRY and CDR2 SYGVKD. V gave up 8 bases and J gave up 1 base; unmatched junction bases: 10. CDR3 bases: TGTGCCATCGCCCGACGGACGGGGGGCCAAGAGACCCAGTACTTC. As protein: CAIARRTGGQETQYF.